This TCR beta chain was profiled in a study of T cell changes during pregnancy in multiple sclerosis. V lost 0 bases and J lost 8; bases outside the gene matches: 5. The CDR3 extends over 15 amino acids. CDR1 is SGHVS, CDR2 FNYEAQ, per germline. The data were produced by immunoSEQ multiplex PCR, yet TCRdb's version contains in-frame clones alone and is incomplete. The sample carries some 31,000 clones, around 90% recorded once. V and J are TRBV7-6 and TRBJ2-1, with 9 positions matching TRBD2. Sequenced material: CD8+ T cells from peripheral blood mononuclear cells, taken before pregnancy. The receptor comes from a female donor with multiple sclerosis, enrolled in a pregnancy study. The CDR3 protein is CASSLAAGGLDEQFF. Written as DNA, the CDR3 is TGTGCCAGCAGCTTAGCGGCGGGGGGGCTTGATGAGCAGTTCTTC. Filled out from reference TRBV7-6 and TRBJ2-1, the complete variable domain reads GAGVSQSPRYKVTKRGQDVALRCDPISGHVSLYWYRQALGQGPEFLTYFNYEAQQDKSGLPNDRFSAERPEGSISTLTIQRTEQRDSAMYRCASSLAAGGLDEQFFGPGTRLTVL.